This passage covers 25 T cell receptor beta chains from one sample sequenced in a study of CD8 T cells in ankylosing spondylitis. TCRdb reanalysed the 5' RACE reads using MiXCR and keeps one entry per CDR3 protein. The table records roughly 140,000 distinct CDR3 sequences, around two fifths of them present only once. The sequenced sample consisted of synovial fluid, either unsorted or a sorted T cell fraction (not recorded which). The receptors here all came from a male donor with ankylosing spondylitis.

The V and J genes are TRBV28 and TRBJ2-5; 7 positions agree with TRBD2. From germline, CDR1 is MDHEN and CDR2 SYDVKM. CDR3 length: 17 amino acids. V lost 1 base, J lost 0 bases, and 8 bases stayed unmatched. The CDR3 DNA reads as TGTGCCAGCAGTTTATTCGGGCTAGCGGAGTACCAAGAGACCCAGTACTTC. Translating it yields CASSLFGLAEYQETQYF.

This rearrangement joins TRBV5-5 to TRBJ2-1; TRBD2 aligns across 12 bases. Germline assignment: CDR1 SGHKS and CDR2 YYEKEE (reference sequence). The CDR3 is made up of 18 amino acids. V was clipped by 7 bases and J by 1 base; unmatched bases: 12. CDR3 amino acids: CASQLGTSGWPSYNEQFF. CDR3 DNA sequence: TGTGCCAGCCAGCTTGGGACTAGCGGGTGGCCTTCCTACAATGAGCAGTTCTTC.

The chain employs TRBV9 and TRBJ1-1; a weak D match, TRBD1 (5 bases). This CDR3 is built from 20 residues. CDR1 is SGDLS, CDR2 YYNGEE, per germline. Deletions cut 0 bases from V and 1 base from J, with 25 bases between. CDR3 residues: CASSVGWRGGTVGSNTEAFF. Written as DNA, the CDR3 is TGTGCCAGCAGCGTAGGGTGGAGGGGAGGGACGGTGGGATCGAACACTGAAGCTTTCTTT.

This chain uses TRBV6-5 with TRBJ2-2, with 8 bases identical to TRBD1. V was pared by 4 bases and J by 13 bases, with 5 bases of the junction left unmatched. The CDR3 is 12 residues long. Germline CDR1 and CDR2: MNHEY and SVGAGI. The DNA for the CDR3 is TGTGCCAGCAGTTTAGACAGGGGCAGGCTGTTTTTT. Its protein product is CASSLDRGRLFF.

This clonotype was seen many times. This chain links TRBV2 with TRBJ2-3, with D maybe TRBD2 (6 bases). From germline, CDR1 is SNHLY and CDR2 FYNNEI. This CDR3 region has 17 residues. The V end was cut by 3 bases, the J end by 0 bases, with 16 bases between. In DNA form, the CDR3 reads TGTGCCAGCAGTGAGTTTGAAGCGGGTCCTAGCACAGATACGCAGTATTTT. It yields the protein CASSEFEAGPSTDTQYF.

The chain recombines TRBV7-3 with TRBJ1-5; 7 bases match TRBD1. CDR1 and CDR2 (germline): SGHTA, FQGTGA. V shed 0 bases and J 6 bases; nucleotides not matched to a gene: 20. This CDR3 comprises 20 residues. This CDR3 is CASSLTHPRESTGVRQPQHF. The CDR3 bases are TGTGCCAGCAGCTTAACCCATCCACGTGAATCAACAGGGGTTCGTCAGCCCCAGCATTTT.

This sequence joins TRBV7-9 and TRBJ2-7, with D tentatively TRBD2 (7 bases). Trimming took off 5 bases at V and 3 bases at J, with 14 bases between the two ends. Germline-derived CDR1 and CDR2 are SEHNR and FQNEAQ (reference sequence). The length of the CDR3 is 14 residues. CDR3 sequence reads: CASSPGDYNYEQYF. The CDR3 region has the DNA TGTGCCAGCAGCCCAGGGGACTACAACTACGAGCAGTACTTC. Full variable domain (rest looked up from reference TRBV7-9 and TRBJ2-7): DTGVSQNPRHKITKRGQNVTFRCDPISEHNRLYWYRQTLGQGPEFLTYFQNEAQLEKSRLLSDRFSAERPKGSFSTLEIQRTEQGDSAMYLCASSPGDYNYEQYFGPGTRLTVT.

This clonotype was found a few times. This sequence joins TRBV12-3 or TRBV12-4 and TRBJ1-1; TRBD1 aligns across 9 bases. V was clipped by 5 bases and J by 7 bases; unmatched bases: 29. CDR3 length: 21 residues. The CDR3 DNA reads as TGTGCCAGCAGTCTATTGTTGGGACAGGGATTGGAGTTTCGAGCGATCTTTGAAGCTTTCTTT. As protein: CASSLLLGQGLEFRAIFEAFF.

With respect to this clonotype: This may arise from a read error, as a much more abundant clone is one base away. In DNA form, the CDR3 reads TGTGCCAGCAGCTTAGGGGTTGGAGAGACAGATACGCGGTATTTT. Protein product: CASSLGVGETDTRYF. This chain joins TRBV7-9 and TRBJ2-3; D possibly corresponds to TRBD1 (5 bases). Per the germline V gene, CDR1 is SEHNR and CDR2 is FQNEAQ (reference sequence). This CDR3 contains 15 residues.

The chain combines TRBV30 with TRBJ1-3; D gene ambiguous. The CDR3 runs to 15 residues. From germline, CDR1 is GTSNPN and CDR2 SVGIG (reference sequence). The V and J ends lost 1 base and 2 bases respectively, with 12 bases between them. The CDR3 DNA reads TGTGCCTGGAGTGATGGGCCAGACCCTGGAAACACCATATATTTT. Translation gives CAWSDGPDPGNTIYF.

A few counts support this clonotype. CDR3 sequence: CASSQGSRDYEQYF. In nucleotides, the CDR3 is TGCGCCAGCAGCCAAGGTAGCAGGGACTACGAGCAGTACTTC. This rearrangement joins TRBV4-1 to TRBJ2-7, with TRBD1 as a possible D gene (5 bases). The CDR3 sequence is 14 residues long. Germline loops: CDR1 MGHRA, CDR2 YSYEKL. V dropped 1 base and J dropped 3 bases, with 10 bases sitting between them.

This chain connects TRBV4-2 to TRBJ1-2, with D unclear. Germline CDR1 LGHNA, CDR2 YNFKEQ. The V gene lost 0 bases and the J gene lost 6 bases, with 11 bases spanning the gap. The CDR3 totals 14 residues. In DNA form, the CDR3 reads TGTGCCAGCAGCCAAGATGGGCCCTTCCATGGCTACACCTTC. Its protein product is CASSQDGPFHGYTF.

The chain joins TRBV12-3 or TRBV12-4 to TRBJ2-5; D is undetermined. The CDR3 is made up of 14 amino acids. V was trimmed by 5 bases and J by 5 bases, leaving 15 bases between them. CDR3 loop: CASSTDGRFETQYF. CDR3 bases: TGTGCCAGCAGTACCGACGGCAGATTCGAGACCCAGTACTTC.

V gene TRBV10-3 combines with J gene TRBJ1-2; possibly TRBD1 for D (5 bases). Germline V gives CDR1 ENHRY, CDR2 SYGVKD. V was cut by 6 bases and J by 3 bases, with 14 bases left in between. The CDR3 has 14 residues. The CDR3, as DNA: TGTGCCATCAGGCAAACAGTCAGGGACTATGGCTACACCTTC. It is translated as CAIRQTVRDYGYTF.

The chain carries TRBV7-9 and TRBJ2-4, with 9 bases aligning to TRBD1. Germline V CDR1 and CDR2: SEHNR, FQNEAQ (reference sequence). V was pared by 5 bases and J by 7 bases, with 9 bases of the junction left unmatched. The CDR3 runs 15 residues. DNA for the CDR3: TGTGCCAGCAGCCCCAGAGGGACAGGGAAGAACATTCAGTACTTC. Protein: CASSPRGTGKNIQYF.

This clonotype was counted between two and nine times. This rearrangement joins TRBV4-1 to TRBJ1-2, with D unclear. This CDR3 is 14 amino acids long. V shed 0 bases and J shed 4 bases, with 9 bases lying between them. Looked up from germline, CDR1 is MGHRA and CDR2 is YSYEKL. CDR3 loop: CASSQERQVYGYTF. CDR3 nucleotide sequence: TGCGCCAGCAGCCAAGAAAGGCAGGTCTATGGCTACACCTTC.

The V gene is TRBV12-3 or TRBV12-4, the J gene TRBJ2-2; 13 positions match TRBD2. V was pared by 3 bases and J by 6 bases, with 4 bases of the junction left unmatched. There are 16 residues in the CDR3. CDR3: CASSFGLAGAAGELFF. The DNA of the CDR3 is TGTGCCAGCAGTTTCGGACTAGCGGGAGCGGCCGGGGAGCTGTTTTTT.

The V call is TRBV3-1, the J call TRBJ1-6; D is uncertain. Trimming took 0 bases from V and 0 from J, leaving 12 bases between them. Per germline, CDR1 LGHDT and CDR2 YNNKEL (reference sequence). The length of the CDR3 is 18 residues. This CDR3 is CASSQDEDGLSYNSPLHF. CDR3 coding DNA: TGTGCCAGCAGCCAAGACGAGGACGGTCTCTCCTATAATTCACCCCTCCACTTT. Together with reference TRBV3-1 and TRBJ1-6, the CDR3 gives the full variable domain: DTAVSQTPKYLVTQMGNDKSIKCEQNLGHDTMYWYKQDSKKFLKIMFSYNNKELIINETVPNRFSPKSPDKAHLNLHINSLELGDSAVYFCASSQDEDGLSYNSPLHFGNGTRLTVT.

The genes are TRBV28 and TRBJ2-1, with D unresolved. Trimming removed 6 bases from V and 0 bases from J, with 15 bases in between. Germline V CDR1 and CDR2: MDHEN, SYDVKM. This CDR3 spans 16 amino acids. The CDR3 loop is CASSWIAGDSYNEQFF. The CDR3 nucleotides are TGTGCCAGCAGCTGGATCGCTGGAGACTCCTACAATGAGCAGTTCTTC.

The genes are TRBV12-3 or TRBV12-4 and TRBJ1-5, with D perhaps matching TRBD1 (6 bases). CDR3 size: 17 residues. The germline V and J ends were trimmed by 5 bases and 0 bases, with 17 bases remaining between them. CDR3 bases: TGTGCCAGCAGTGATAGACAGGAGCCCTATAGCAATCAGCCCCAGCATTTT. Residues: CASSDRQEPYSNQPQHF.

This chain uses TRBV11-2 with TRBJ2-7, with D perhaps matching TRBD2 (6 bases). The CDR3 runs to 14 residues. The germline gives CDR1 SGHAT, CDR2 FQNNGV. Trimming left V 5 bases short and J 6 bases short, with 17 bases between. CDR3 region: CASSPGLRRGEQYF. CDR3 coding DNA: TGTGCCAGCAGCCCCGGGTTGCGGAGGGGCGAGCAGTACTTC. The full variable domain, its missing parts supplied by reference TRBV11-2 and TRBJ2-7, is EAGVAQSPRYKIIEKRQSVAFWCNPISGHATLYWYQQILGQGPKLLIQFQNNGVVDDSQLPKDRFSAERLKGVDSTLKIQPAKLEDSAVYLCASSPGLRRGEQYFGPGTRLTVT.

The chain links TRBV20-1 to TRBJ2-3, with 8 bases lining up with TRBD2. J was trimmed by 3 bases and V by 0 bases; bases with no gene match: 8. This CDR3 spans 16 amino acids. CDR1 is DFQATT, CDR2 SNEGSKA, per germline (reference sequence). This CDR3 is CSARERASGRTDTQYF. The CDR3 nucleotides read TGCAGTGCTAGAGAGAGGGCCAGCGGGAGAACAGATACGCAGTATTTT.

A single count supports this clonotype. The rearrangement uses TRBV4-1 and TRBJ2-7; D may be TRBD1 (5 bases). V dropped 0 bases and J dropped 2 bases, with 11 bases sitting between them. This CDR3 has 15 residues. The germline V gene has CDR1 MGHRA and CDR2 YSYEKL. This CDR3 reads CASSQDIFRAYEQYF. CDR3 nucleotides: TGCGCCAGCAGCCAAGATATTTTCAGGGCCTACGAGCAGTACTTC.

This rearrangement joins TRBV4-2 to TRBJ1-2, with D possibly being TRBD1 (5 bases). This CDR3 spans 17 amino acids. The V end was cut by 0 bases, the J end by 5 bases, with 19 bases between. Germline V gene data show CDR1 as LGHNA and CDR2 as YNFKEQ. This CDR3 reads CASSQEGLLGRTYGYTF. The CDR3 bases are TGTGCCAGCAGCCAAGAAGGGCTACTAGGACGGACATATGGCTACACCTTC.

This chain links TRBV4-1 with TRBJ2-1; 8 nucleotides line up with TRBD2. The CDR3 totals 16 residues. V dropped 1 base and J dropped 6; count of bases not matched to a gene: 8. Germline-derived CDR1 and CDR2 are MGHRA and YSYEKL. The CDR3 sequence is CASSQAIAGLGNEQFF. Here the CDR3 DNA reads TGCGCCAGCAGCCAAGCCATAGCGGGACTGGGCAATGAGCAGTTCTTC.